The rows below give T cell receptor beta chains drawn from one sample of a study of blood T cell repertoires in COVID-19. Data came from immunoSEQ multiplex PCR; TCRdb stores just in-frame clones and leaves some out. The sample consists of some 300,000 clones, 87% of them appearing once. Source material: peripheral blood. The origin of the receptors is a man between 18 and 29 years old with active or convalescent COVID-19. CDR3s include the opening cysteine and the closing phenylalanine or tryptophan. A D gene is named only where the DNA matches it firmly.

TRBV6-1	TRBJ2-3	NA	TGTGCCAGCAGTGAACGCAGGGCCACCACAGATACGCAGTATTTT	CASSERRATTDTQYF
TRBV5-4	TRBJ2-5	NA	TGTGCCAGCACAACCGGGGGGGACAGCCAAGAGACCCAGTACTTC	CASTTGGDSQETQYF
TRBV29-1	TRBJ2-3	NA	TGCAGCACACTTTCTAACAGGTGGAATCGGGATACGCAGTATTTT	CSTLSNRWNRDTQYF
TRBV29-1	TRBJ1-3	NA	TGCAGCGTTGAGGCCAGGGGCTCTGGAAACACCATATATTTT	CSVEARGSGNTIYF
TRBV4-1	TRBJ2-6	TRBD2	TGCGCCAGCAGCCATGGGAGGGTCATCTCTGGGGCCAACGTCCTGACTTTC	CASSHGRVISGANVLTF
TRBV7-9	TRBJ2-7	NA	TGTGCCAGCAGCCACAGGGACGGCTCGTCCGAGCAGTACTTC	CASSHRDGSSEQYF
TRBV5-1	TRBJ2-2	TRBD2	TGCGCCAGCAGCTTGGGTCTAGCGGAGCCCGGGGAGCTGTTTTTT	CASSLGLAEPGELFF
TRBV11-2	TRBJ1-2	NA	TGTGCCAGCAGCTTAGATTCGGGGGGTTACTACTATGGCTACACCTTC	CASSLDSGGYYYGYTF
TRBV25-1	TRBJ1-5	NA	TGTGCCAGCAGTGATCCGTCAGGGGATCAGCCCCAGCATTTT	CASSDPSGDQPQHF
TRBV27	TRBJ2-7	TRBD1	TGTGCCAGCAGTTTTCAGGGGGCCCACGAGCAGTACTTC	CASSFQGAHEQYF
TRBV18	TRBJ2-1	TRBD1	TGTGCCAGCTCACTACCGGGACAGGCTAACAATGAGCAGTTCTTC	CASSLPGQANNEQFF
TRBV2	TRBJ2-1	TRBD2	TGTGCCAGCAGCCCGGGACTAGCGGGAGACCCCTACAATGAGCAGTTCTTC	CASSPGLAGDPYNEQFF
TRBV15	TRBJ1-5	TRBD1	TGTGCCACCAGCAGAGAGGGACAGGGATTTGGTCAGCCCCAGCATTTT	CATSREGQGFGQPQHF
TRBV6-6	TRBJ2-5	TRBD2	TGTGCCAGCAGTCGGGGTATAGCGGGGGAGGAGACCCAGTACTTC	CASSRGIAGEETQYF
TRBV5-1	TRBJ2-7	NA	TGCGCCAGCAGCTTGGACAACACCTACGAGCAGTACTTC	CASSLDNTYEQYF
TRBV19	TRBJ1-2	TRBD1	TGTGCCAGTAGTCCCCGGACAGGGAGCAACTATGGCTACACCTTC	CASSPRTGSNYGYTF
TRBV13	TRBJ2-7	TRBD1	TGTGCCAGCAGCTTAGGGACAGGGGGAGTCTACGAGCAGTACTTC	CASSLGTGGVYEQYF
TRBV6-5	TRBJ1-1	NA	TGTGCCAGCAGCCGACAGAACACTGAAGCTTTCTTT	CASSRQNTEAFF
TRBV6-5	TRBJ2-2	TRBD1	TGTGCCAGCAGCTCCGGACAGGGCTACACCGGGGAGCTGTTTTTT	CASSSGQGYTGELFF
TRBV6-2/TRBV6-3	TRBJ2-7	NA	TGTGCCAGCAGTTACCACAGGGTCGCCTACGAGCAGTACTTC	CASSYHRVAYEQYF
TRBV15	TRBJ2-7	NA	TGTGCCACCAGGGACTCGGACTCCTACGAGCAGTACTTC	CATRDSDSYEQYF